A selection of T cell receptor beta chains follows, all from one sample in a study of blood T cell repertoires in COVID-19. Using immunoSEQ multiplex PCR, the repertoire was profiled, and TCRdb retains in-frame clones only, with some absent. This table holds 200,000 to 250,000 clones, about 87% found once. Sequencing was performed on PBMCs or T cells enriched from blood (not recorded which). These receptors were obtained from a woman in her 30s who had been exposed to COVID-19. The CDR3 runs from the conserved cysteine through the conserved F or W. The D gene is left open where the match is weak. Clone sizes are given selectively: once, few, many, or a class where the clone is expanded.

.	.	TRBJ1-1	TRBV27	TGTGCCAGCAAGAGCAGGGTGATCACTGAAGCTTTCTTT	CASKSRVITEAFF
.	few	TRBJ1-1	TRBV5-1	TGCGCCAGCAGCTTGGCCTTCAGGGGCGTGAACACTGAAGCTTTCTTT	CASSLAFRGVNTEAFF
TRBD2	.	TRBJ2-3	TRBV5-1	TGCGCCAGCAGCTTGGTTGCGGGAGAAATCGATACGCAGTATTTT	CASSLVAGEIDTQYF
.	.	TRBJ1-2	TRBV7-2	TGTGCCAGCAGCTTAGACCCAGGGACAATCTATGGCTACACCTTC	CASSLDPGTIYGYTF
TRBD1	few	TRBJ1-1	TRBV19	TGTGCCAGTAGCGGAACCGGCGACAGGGAATTGTACACTGAAGCTTTCTTT	CASSGTGDRELYTEAFF
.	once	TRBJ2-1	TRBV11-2	TGTGCCAGCAGCCCTGCAAGTATCGGGTACAATGAGCAGTTCTTC	CASSPASIGYNEQFF
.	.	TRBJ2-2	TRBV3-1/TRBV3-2	TGTGCCAGCAGCCAAGACAGGGTACTTCCGGGCACCGGGGAGCTGTTTTTT	CASSQDRVLPGTGELFF
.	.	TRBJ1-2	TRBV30	TGTGCCTGGAGTGTAATATTGGTGGTCGGCGGCAAGGACTACACCTTC	CAWSVILVVGGKDYTF
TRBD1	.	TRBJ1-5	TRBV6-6	TGTGCCAGCAGTTACCACCATCCCCGGGACAGAAAGCCCCAGCATTTT	CASSYHHPRDRKPQHF
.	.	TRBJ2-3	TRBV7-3	TGTGCCAGCAGCTTAATCCCAGGCGACACAGATACGCAGTATTTT	CASSLIPGDTDTQYF
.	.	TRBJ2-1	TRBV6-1	TGTGCCAGCAGTGATAGAACAGACGTACTTCTTGGGAATGAGCAGTTCTTC	CASSDRTDVLLGNEQFF
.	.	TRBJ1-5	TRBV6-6	TGTGCCAGCAGTCGGGACACCCACTATCAGCCCCAGCATTTT	CASSRDTHYQPQHF
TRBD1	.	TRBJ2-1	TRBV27	TGTGCCAGCAGTATCCTGACAGGGAATGAGCAGTTCTTC	CASSILTGNEQFF
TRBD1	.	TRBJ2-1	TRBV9	TGTGCCAGCAGCGCGGTGGGACAGAGCTACAATGAGCAGTTCTTC	CASSAVGQSYNEQFF
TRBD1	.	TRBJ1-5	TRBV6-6	TGTGCCACCCACCCTGACAGGGGCAATCAGCCCCAGCATTTT	CATHPDRGNQPQHF
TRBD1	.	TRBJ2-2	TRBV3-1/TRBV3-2	TGTGCCAGCAGCCAAGCCCGGGACAGGGAAAGTACCGGGGAGCTGTTTTTT	CASSQARDRESTGELFF
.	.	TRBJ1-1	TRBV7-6	TGTGCCAGCAGCTCGACAGGGAACACTGAAGCTTTCTTT	CASSSTGNTEAFF